The 9 T cell receptor beta chains in this list originate from one sample, sequenced in a study of blood T cell repertoires in COVID-19 (dated by TCRdb to 2019 to 2021). Libraries were constructed by the immunoSEQ multiplex PCR assay. TCRdb's version of the immuneACCESS table is confined to in-frame rearrangements and falls short of the full clone set. An unresolved V gene accounts for under half of the shortfall where checked; the remainder is of unknown origin. This sample lists more than 250,000 clones; roughly 88% were detected once. The ten largest clones capture 1% to 1.5% of the sample. Material for sequencing was PBMCs or T cells enriched from blood (not recorded which). The receptors stem from a woman aged 40 to 50 with acute COVID-19.

The J gene is TRBJ2-2, the V gene TRBV9, with 7 bases matching TRBD2. With V trimmed by 2 bases and J by 8 bases, 6 bases remained unmatched. The length of the CDR3 is 14 residues. From germline, CDR1 is SGDLS and CDR2 YYNGEE. The CDR3 DNA follows: TGTGCCAGCAGCGTGTCGGGAGGTTGGGGGGAGCTGTTTTTT. This encodes CASSVSGGWGELFF. The whole variable domain, filled in from reference TRBV9 and TRBJ2-2, reads DSGVTQTPKHLITATGQRVTLRCSPRSGDLSVYWYQQSLDQGLQFLIQYYNGEERAKGNILERFSAQQFPDLHSELNLSSLELGDSALYFCASSVSGGWGELFFGEGSRLTVL.

The sample holds one count of this clone. The genes are TRBV13 and TRBJ2-1, with 7 nucleotides matching TRBD1. Unmatched junction bases numbered 5, after V lost 2 bases and J lost 7 bases. The CDR3 has 14 residues. Germline V lookup: CDR1 PRHDT, CDR2 FYEKMQ (reference sequence). As DNA, the CDR3 is TGTGCCAGCAGCTTAAGACAGGGAATGAATGAGCAGTTCTTC. Translation gives CASSLRQGMNEQFF.

CDR3 coding DNA: TGTGCCAGCACCGTAGACAGGGTAGGACCCGGGGAGCTGTTTTTT. Residues: CASTVDRVGPGELFF. The rearrangement uses TRBV28 and TRBJ2-2, with 7 bases lining up with TRBD1. CDR3 length equals 15 residues. V dropped 7 bases and J dropped 6; count of bases not matched to a gene: 11. Looked up from germline, CDR1 is MDHEN and CDR2 is SYDVKM.

The V and J genes are TRBV19 and TRBJ1-5; the match to TRBD1 covers 8 bases. Looked up from germline, CDR1 is LNHDA and CDR2 is SQIVND (reference sequence). The CDR3 loop spans 14 amino acids. J gave up 4 bases and V 7 bases, and 6 bases lay outside the gene matches. This CDR3 is CASTTGGINQPQHF. For the CDR3, the DNA is TGTGCCAGTACTACAGGGGGAATAAATCAGCCCCAGCATTTT.

J is TRBJ1-1 and V is TRBV5-1; 9 positions agree with TRBD1. This CDR3 contains 15 residues. Germline CDR1 reads SGHRS; CDR2 reads YFSETQ. V gave up 4 bases and J gave up 5 bases; unmatched junction bases: 9. The CDR3 loop is CASSVSQGARTEAFF. The DNA of the CDR3 is TGCGCCAGCAGCGTCTCACAGGGGGCGAGAACTGAAGCTTTCTTT.

In DNA, the CDR3 is TGTGCCAGCAGAGGACAGCTCAACGCACAAACGTACGAGCAGTACTTC. Translating gives CASRGQLNAQTYEQYF. V and J are TRBV27 and TRBJ2-7; possible D gene TRBD1, 6 bases. The CDR3 length is 16 residues. CDR1 is MNHEY, CDR2 SMNVEV, per germline (reference sequence). Trimming cost V 6 bases and J 4 bases, with 22 bases left between them.

This chain connects TRBV10-2 to TRBJ2-1; D possibly corresponds to TRBD2 (6 bases). Germline values: CDR1 WSHSY, CDR2 SAAADI. The CDR3 contains 15 residues. V lost 5 bases and J 6 bases, leaving 17 bases between the germline ends. The CDR3 loop reads CASSYRLEGGNEQFF. CDR3 coding DNA: TGCGCCAGCAGTTACAGACTAGAGGGAGGCAATGAGCAGTTCTTC.

This clone was seen once. The chain carries TRBV12-3 or TRBV12-4 and TRBJ1-1; D ambiguous. CDR3 length: 12 residues. V was shortened by 5 bases and J by 11 bases, with 15 bases between the two germline ends. Here the CDR3 reads CASSPPGNKAFF. CDR3 DNA sequence: TGTGCCAGCAGTCCTCCGGGGAATAAGGCTTTCTTT.

CDR3 bases: TGTGCCAGTGGGAATAACAGGGAAAATTCACCCCTCCACTTT. It yields the protein CASGNNRENSPLHF. The chain combines TRBV19 with TRBJ1-6; TRBD1 might be the D (6 bases). Germline V gene data show CDR1 as LNHDA and CDR2 as SQIVND (reference sequence). V was cut by 8 bases and J by 7 bases, with 15 bases left in between. The CDR3 extends over 14 amino acids.